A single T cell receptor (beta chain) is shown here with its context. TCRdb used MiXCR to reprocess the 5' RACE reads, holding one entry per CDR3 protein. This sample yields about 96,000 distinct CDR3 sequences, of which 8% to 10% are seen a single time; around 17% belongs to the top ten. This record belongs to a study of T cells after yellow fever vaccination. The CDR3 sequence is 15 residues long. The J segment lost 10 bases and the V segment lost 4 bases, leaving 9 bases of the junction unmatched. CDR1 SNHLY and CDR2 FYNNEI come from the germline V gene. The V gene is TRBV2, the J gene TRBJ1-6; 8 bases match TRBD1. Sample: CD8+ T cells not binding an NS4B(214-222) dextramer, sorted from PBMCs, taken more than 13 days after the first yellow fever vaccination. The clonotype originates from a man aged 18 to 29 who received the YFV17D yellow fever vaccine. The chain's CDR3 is CASSVRDRRVSPLHF. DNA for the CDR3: TGTGCCAGCAGTGTAAGGGACAGGAGGGTCTCACCCCTCCACTTT.